These T cell receptor beta chains were read from a single sample in a study of cytomegalovirus exposure and HLA in healthy donors. The table came from immunoSEQ multiplex PCR; TCRdb's copy has only in-frame clones and leaves some out. The sample lists about 150,000 clones, approximately 80% occurring once. The sample consisted of PBMCs. These receptor sequences come from a man aged 30-40 years in good health and CMV-seropositive. The CDR3 runs from the conserved cysteine through the conserved F or W. A D gene is named only where the DNA matches it firmly.

J,D,V,CDR3
TRBJ2-5,-,TRBV5-4,CASSLAGGAYQETQYF
TRBJ2-3,TRBD2,TRBV5-6,CASSPPGGRRTDTQYF
TRBJ2-7,-,TRBV7-2,CASSRMGAALGVSYEQYF
TRBJ1-5,-,TRBV21-1,CASSKRTGVSVPQHF
TRBJ2-3,TRBD2,TRBV7-9,CASSSILGLAGAADTQYF
TRBJ2-4,-,TRBV5-6,CASSLADIRNIQYF
TRBJ1-6,-,TRBV5-6,CASRGFTSDSSPLHF
TRBJ2-3,TRBD2,TRBV5-6,CASIRTSGGATDTQYF
TRBJ2-5,TRBD2,TRBV4-3,CASSSYSGAQETQYF
TRBJ2-1,TRBD2,TRBV29-1,CSVLGGIYNEQFF
TRBJ2-1,TRBD2,TRBV7-6,CASNPSGGTYNEQFF
TRBJ2-5,-,TRBV7-9,CASSHHPPAGQETQYF
TRBJ2-7,-,TRBV30,CAWSQPGLHEQYF
TRBJ2-7,TRBD1,TRBV23-1,CASPSRGQASSEQYF
TRBJ2-5,-,TRBV11-2,CASSGGGFVVTQYF
TRBJ1-2,TRBD1,TRBV6-1,CALAIGYRGRGYTF
TRBJ1-2,TRBD1,TRBV27,CASSPIQGARGYTF
TRBJ1-1,-,TRBV18,CASSSGAPITEAFF
TRBJ1-2,-,TRBV5-4,CASSLQGSYTF
TRBJ2-7,TRBD1,TRBV7-9,CASSLTLGQGYEQYF
TRBJ1-1,-,TRBV11-2,CASSLRGGGEAFF
TRBJ2-2,TRBD2,TRBV19,CASSKPREGKASNTGELFF
TRBJ2-1,TRBD1,TRBV2,CASSYRTGSINEQFF
TRBJ2-7,-,TRBV4-1,CASSQPIGAPYEQYF
TRBJ2-7,TRBD1,TRBV7-9,CASSSSGQVSYEQYF
TRBJ1-1,-,TRBV6-5,CASRRGDSNTEAFF
TRBJ1-2,-,TRBV7-6,CASSEYRTPNYGYTF
TRBJ2-7,-,TRBV7-2,CASSNYYEQYF
TRBJ2-3,-,TRBV7-8,CASSLGAGAGADTQYF
TRBJ2-7,-,TRBV19,CASSIQAGREQYF
TRBJ2-1,-,TRBV9,CASSVDPGYNEQFF
TRBJ2-7,-,TRBV6-5,CASSSPKTYEQYF
TRBJ1-2,TRBD1,TRBV15,CATSRGTGGAYGYTF
TRBJ1-2,-,TRBV7-9,CASSLWQGHGGYTF
TRBJ1-2,TRBD1,TRBV28,CASSGGTGGPYTF
TRBJ2-1,-,TRBV7-2,CASSLGRAAEQFF
TRBJ1-1,TRBD1,TRBV7-9,CASSLFGQGDEAFF
TRBJ1-5,-,TRBV5-6,CASSLGVNSNQPQHF
TRBJ1-1,-,TRBV7-7,CASSRDSSSEAFF
TRBJ1-1,-,TRBV7-8,CASSYRGNTEAFF
TRBJ1-1,TRBD1,TRBV7-2,CASSPRTGESTEAFF
TRBJ2-7,-,TRBV25-1,CASSQGQSSYEQYF
TRBJ1-1,TRBD1,TRBV11-3,CASSRGQGDTEAFF
TRBJ1-1,-,TRBV18,CASSPPPGRAGTEAFF
TRBJ2-1,-,TRBV5-1,CASSVSGGYNEQFF
TRBJ2-7,TRBD2,TRBV10-1,CASSEAGGPFEQYF
TRBJ2-7,-,TRBV7-9,CASSYRNTYEQYF
TRBJ2-1,-,TRBV29-1,CSVEAQVDEQFF